Here is one T cell receptor beta chain with its context. Its antigen is as yet unknown. The TRB libraries of cDNA were built by UMI-labeled 5' RACE. TCRdb processed the 5' RACE reads again and assigns one entry to each CDR3 protein, with no DNA. The sample totals about 98,000 distinct CDR3 sequences. CDR1 and CDR2 from the germline V gene are MNHEY and SMNVEV (reference sequence). The CDR3 extends over 14 amino acids. The source of the sample is a study of CXCR3-negative and CXCR3-positive naive CD8 T cells. Study conclusions and caveats: TRB CDR3s were more hydrophobic in CXCR3-positive than in CXCR3-negative naive cells.

The chain uses TRBV27 and TRBJ1-1. The TCR was taken from a human donor in good health. Some clones in this sample may be carry-over from other donors' samples. The sequenced material came from naive CXCR3+ CD8+ T cells from blood. The subset was: CD45RO-CCR7+CD27+CD95- naive CD8+ T cells expressing CXCR3 (TNR3+). The CDR3 region is CASSLSAFPTEAFF.